Listed below are T cell receptor beta chains from one sample, sequenced in a study of regulatory T cells in long-lasting Graves disease. Using its own MiXCR run on the multiplex PCR reads, TCRdb lists one record per CDR3 protein. The sample comprises around 500,000 distinct CDR3 sequences, around an eighth of which are singletons, and roughly a tenth rests with the top ten. These sequences were also reported in another study, on T cells in Graves' hyperthyroidism and ophthalmopathy.

Sequences were derived from peripheral blood mononuclear cells (PBMCs), sampled at new diagnosis, from a patient treated with antithyroid drugs. The receptors here all came from a man younger than 40 with Graves disease. Each CDR3 is given with its conserved first and last residue.

v_gene	j_gene	CDR3aa
TRBV15	TRBJ2-5	CTTRASGGADPETQYF
TRBV6-2/TRBV6-3	TRBJ2-2	CASSGTRIWTGELFF
TRBV12-3/TRBV12-4	TRBJ2-1	CASAATSGNLAEQFF
TRBV24-1	TRBJ2-1	CATSEPGLTSNEQFF
TRBV6-1	TRBJ2-5	CASSEEGRGLETQYF
TRBV5-4	TRBJ2-7	CASSWGQPPRWYF
TRBV6-2/TRBV6-3	TRBJ2-6	CASMGSLGSPSGANVLTF
TRBV6-1	TRBJ2-5	CASSRHDLTAENQETQYF
TRBV29-1	TRBJ1-6	CSVKFTGGNNSPLHF
TRBV20-1	TRBJ1-5	CSARVNSNQPQHF
TRBV24-1	TRBJ1-5	CATSDPYSNQPQHF
TRBV18	TRBJ2-2	CASSPPGAGGLTGELFF
TRBV10-3	TRBJ2-2	CAISRGGVTGELFF
TRBV5-8	TRBJ2-1	CASSFQAGEWHEQFF
TRBV6-2/TRBV6-3	TRBJ2-7	CASNPTYRGEQYF
TRBV27	TRBJ2-2	CASTLGPNTGELFF
TRBV7-2	TRBJ2-7	CASSLTAGASYEQYF
TRBV20-1	TRBJ2-1	CSAIKTSGNNEQFF
TRBV27	TRBJ2-7	CASRSGQKEQYF
TRBV6-1	TRBJ1-5	CASSEAPQQPQHF
TRBV5-6	TRBJ2-1	CASSLISAGGYDEQFF
TRBV20-1	TRBJ2-1	CSAKGLGSYNEQFF
TRBV29-1	TRBJ2-1	CSVTSGGGQFF
TRBV11-2	TRBJ2-1	CASGWTSDEQFF
TRBV12-5	TRBJ2-1	CASGLVPWLAGVQNEQFF
TRBV12-3/TRBV12-4	TRBJ2-7	CASSLAGASYEQYF
TRBV20-1	TRBJ2-1	CSALEILKDEQFF
TRBV29-1	TRBJ2-7	CSVEGEPSYEQYF
TRBV20-1	TRBJ2-3	CSARAGGTDTQYF
TRBV9	TRBJ2-7	CASSVGGGSGSYEQYF
TRBV19	TRBJ2-3	CASSGGLEDTQYF
TRBV12-3/TRBV12-4	TRBJ2-1	CASSSRGRLLSYNEQFF
TRBV29-1	TRBJ2-7	CSVTGLGSREQYF
TRBV27	TRBJ2-7	CASSWRQGSDEQYF
TRBV6-1	TRBJ1-5	CASTIQDLGNQPQHF
TRBV9	TRBJ2-3	CASSVKGIAVTGTQYF
TRBV27	TRBJ2-3	CASSLKREVTDTQYF
TRBV11-3	TRBJ2-7	CASSRGGRGYEQYF
TRBV5-1	TRBJ2-7	CASSGGDVLYEQYF
TRBV27	TRBJ1-5	CASSLVGVRQPQHF
TRBV7-9	TRBJ1-6	CASSPKVVTGEINSPLHF